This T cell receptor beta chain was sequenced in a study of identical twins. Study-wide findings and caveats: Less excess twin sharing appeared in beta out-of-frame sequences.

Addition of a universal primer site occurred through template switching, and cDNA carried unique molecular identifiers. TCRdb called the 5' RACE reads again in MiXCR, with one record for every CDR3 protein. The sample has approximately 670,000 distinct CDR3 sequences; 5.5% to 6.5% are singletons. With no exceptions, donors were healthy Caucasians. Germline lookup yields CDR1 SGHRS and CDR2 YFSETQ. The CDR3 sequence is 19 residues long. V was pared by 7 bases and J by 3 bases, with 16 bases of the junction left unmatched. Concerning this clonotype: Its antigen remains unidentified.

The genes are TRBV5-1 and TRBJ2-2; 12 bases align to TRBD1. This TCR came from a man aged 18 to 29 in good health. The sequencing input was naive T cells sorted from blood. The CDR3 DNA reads TGCGCCAGCGAACGAATTCCCGGGACAGGGGGCACGTACACCGGGGAGCTGTTTTTT. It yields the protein CASERIPGTGGTYTGELFF.